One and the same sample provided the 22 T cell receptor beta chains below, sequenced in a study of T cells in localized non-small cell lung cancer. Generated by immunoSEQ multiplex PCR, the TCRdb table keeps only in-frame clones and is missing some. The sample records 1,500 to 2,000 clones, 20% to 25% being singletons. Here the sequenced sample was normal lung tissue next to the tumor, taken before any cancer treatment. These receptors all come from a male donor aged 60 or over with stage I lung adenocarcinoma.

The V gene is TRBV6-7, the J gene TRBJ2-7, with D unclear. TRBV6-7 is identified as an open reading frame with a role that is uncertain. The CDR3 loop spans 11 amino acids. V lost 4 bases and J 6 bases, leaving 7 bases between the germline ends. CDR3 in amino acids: CASSSLPEQYF. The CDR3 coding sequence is TGTGCCAGCAGTTCCCTCCCCGAGCAGTACTTC.

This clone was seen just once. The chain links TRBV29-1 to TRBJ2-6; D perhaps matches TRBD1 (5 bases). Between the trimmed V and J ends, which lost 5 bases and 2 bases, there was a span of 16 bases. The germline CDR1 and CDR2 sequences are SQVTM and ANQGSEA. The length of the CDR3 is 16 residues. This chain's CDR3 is CSVSGQGMAGANVLTF. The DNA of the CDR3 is TGCAGCGTTTCCGGGCAGGGTATGGCTGGGGCCAACGTCCTGACTTTC.

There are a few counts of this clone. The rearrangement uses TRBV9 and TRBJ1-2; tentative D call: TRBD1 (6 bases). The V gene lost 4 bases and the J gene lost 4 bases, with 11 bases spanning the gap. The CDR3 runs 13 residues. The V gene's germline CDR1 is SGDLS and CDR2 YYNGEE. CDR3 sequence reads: CASSLQGGYGYTF. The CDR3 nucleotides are TGTGCCAGCAGCTTACAGGGAGGCTATGGCTACACCTTC.

In nucleotides, the CDR3 is TGCGCCAGCAGTGAAAGCCTGGACCCGCAGTTCTTC. Its translation: CASSESLDPQFF. V and J are TRBV10-2 and TRBJ2-1, with D unresolved. Trimming took 3 bases from V and 12 from J, leaving 12 bases between them. CDR1 is WSHSY, CDR2 SAAADI, per germline. The CDR3 sequence is 12 residues long.

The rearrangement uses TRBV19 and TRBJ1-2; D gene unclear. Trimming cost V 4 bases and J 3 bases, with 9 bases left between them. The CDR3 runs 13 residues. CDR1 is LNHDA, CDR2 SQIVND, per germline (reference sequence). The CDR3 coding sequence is TGTGCCAGTAGTAGAAGGGAGGACTATGGCTACACCTTC. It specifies CASSRREDYGYTF.

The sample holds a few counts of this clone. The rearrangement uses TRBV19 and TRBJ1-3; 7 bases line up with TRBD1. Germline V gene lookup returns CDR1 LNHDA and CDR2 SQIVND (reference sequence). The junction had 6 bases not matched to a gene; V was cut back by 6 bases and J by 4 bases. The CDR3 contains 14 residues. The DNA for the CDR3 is TGTGCCAGTAGGGAAGGGGGCGCCGGAAACACCATATATTTT. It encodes CASREGGAGNTIYF. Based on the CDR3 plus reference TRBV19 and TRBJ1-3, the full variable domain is DGGITQSPKYLFRKEGQNVTLSCEQNLNHDAMYWYRQDPGQGLRLIYYSQIVNDFQKGDIAEGYSVSREKKESFPLTVTSAQKNPTAFYLCASREGGAGNTIYFGEGSWLTVV.

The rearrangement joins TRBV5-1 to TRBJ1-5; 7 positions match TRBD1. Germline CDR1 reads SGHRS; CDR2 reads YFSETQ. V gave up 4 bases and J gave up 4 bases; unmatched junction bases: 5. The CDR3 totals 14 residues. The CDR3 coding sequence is TGCGCCAGCAGCCTAGGGACAGAAAATCAGCCCCAGCATTTT. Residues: CASSLGTENQPQHF.

The CDR3 DNA reads as TGTGCCAGTACCCCGCCCGGGGGTAACTATGGCTACACCTTC. Protein product: CASTPPGGNYGYTF. J is TRBJ1-2 and V is TRBV19; a possible D gene is TRBD1 (5 bases). Germline V CDR1 and CDR2: LNHDA, SQIVND (reference sequence). This CDR3 has 14 residues. Trimming stripped 7 bases from V and 1 base from J, with 13 bases between. Full variable domain (missing parts from reference TRBV19 and TRBJ1-2): DGGITQSPKYLFRKEGQNVTLSCEQNLNHDAMYWYRQDPGQGLRLIYYSQIVNDFQKGDIAEGYSVSREKKESFPLTVTSAQKNPTAFYLCASTPPGGNYGYTFGSGTRLTVV.

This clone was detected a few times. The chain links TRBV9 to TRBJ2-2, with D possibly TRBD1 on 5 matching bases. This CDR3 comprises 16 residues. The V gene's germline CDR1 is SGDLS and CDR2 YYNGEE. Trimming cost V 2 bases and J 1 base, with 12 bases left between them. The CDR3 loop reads CASSVGQGWNTGELFF. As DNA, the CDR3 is TGTGCCAGCAGCGTCGGGCAGGGCTGGAACACCGGGGAGCTGTTTTTT. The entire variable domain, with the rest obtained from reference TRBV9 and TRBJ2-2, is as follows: DSGVTQTPKHLITATGQRVTLRCSPRSGDLSVYWYQQSLDQGLQFLIQYYNGEERAKGNILERFSAQQFPDLHSELNLSSLELGDSALYFCASSVGQGWNTGELFFGEGSRLTVL.

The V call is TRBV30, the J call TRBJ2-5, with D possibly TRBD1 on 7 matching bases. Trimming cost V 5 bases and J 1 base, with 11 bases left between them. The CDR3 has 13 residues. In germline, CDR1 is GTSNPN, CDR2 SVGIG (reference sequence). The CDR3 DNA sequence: TGTGCCTGGGGAGGGACAGTCCAAGAGACCCAGTACTTC. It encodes CAWGGTVQETQYF. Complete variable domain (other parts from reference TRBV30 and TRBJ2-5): SQTIHQWPATLVQPVGSPLSLECTVEGTSNPNLYWYRQAAGRGLQLLFYSVGIGQISSEVPQNLSASRPQDRQFILSSKKLLLSDSGFYLCAWGGTVQETQYFGPGTRLLVL.

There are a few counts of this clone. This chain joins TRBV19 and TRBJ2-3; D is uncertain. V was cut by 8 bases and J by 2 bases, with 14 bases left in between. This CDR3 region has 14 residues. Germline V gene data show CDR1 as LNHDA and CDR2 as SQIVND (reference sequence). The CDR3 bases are TGTGCCAGTGCTTTAGTAGCCCTCACAGATACGCAGTATTTT. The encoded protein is CASALVALTDTQYF.

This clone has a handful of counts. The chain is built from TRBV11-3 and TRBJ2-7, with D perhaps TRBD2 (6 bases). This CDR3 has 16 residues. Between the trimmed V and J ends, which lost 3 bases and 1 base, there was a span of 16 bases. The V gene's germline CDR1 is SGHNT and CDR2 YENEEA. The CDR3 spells CASSLLSAGGSYEQYF. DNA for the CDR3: TGTGCCAGCAGCTTGCTCTCCGCCGGGGGATCCTACGAGCAGTACTTC.

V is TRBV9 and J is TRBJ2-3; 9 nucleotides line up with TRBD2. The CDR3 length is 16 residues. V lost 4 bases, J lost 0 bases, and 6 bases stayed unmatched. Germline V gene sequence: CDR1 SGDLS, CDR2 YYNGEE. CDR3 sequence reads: CASSFSGGLSTDTQYF. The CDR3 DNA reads TGTGCCAGCAGCTTTAGCGGGGGCCTGAGCACAGATACGCAGTATTTT.

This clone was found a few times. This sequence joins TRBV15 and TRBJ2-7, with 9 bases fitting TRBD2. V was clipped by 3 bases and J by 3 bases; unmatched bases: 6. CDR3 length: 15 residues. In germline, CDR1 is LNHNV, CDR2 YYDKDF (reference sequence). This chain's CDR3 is CATSSRQRGDYEQYF. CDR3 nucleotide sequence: TGTGCCACCAGCAGCCGACAGCGGGGGGACTACGAGCAGTACTTC.

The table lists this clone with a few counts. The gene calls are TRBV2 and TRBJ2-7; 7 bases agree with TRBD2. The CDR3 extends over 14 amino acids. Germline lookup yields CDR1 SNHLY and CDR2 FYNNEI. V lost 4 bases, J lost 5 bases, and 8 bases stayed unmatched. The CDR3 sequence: CASSGGGVRNEQYF. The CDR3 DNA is TGTGCCAGCAGTGGTGGGGGGGTTCGGAACGAGCAGTACTTC.

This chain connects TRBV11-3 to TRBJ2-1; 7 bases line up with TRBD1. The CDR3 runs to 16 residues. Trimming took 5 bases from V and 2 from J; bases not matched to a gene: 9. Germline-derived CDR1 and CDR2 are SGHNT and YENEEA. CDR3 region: CASSINRGGTYNEQFF. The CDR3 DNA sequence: TGTGCCAGCAGCATCAACAGGGGTGGTACCTACAATGAGCAGTTCTTC.

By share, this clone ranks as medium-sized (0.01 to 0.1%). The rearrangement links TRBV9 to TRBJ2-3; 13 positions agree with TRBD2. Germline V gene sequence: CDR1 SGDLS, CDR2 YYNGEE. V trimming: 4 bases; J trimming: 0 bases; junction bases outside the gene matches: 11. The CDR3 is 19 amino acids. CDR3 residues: CASSPRLAGGGGSTDTQYF. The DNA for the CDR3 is TGTGCCAGCAGCCCCCGACTAGCGGGGGGCGGGGGAAGCACAGATACGCAGTATTTT. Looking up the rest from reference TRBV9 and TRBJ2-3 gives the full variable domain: DSGVTQTPKHLITATGQRVTLRCSPRSGDLSVYWYQQSLDQGLQFLIQYYNGEERAKGNILERFSAQQFPDLHSELNLSSLELGDSALYFCASSPRLAGGGGSTDTQYFGPGTRLTVL.

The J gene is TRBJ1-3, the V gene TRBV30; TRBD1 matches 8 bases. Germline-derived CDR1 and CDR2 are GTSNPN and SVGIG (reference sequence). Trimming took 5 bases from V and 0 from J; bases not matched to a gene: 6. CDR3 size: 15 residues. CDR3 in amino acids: CAWGGTGDSGNTIYF. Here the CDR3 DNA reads TGTGCCTGGGGGGGGACAGGCGACTCTGGAAACACCATATATTTT.

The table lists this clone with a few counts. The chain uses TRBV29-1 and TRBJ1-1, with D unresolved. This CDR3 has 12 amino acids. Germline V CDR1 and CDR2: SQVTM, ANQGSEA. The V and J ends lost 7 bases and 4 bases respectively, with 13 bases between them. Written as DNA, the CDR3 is TGCAGCGCCCTGGGAAGTGGCACTGAAGCTTTCTTT. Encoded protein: CSALGSGTEAFF.

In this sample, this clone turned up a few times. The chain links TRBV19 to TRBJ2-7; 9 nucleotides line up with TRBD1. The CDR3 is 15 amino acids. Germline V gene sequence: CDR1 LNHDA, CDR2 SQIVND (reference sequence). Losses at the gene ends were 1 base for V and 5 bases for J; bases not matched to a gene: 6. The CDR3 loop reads CASSIVGTGSHEQYF. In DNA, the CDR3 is TGTGCCAGTAGTATAGTAGGGACAGGGTCCCACGAGCAGTACTTC.

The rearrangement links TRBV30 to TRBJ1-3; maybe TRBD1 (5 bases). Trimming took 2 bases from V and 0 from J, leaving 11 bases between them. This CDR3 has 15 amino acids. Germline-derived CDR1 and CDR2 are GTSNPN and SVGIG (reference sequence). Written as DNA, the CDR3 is TGTGCCTGGAGTAGAGACAGTCTCTCTGGAAACACCATATATTTT. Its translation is CAWSRDSLSGNTIYF.

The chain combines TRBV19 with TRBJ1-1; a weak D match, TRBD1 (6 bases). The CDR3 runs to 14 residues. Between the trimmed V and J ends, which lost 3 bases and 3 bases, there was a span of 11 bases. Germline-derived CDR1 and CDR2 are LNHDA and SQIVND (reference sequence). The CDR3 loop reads CASSIWGLDTEAFF. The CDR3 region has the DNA TGTGCCAGTAGTATCTGGGGGCTTGACACTGAAGCTTTCTTT.